The clone carrying this T cell receptor beta chain appeared many times. This record comes from a study of response to subunit inactivated influenza vaccine. V dropped 5 bases and J dropped 7 bases, with 15 bases sitting between them. This CDR3 spans 14 amino acids. Germline CDR1 SNHLY, CDR2 FYNNEI. MiXCR, run by TCRdb on the RT-PCR reads, gives a single entry per CDR3 protein. Of 650,000 to 800,000 distinct CDR3 sequences in the sample, 14% were seen once. The sample here was PBMCs from blood, taken approximately 15 days before vaccination. This clonotype was obtained from a man in his fifties or sixties who received an inactivated influenza vaccine. The chain combines TRBV2 with TRBJ2-1, with no clear D. The CDR3 reads CASSSEYRVNEQFF. CDR3 in DNA: TGTGCCAGCAGTTCCGAATATAGGGTAAATGAGCAGTTCTTC.